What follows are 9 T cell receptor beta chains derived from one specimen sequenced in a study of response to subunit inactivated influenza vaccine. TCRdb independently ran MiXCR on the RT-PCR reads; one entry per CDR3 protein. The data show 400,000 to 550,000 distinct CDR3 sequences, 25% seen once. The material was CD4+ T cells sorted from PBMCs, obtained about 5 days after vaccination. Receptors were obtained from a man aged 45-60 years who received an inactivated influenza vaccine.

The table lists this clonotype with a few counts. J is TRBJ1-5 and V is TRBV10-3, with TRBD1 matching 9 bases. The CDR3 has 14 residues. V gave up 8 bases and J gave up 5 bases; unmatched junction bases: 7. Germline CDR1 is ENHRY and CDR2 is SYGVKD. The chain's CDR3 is CAISGTGRDQPQHF. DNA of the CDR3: TGTGCCATCTCGGGGACAGGGAGGGATCAGCCCCAGCATTTT.

The DNA for the CDR3 is TGTGCCAGCAGCCCCCACGGAGCGGCTAGCACAGATACGCAGTATTTT. Protein: CASSPHGAASTDTQYF. J is TRBJ2-3 and V is TRBV7-2; maybe TRBD2 (5 bases). The CDR3 runs 16 residues. CDR1 and CDR2 from the germline V gene are SGHTA and FQGNSA. V was clipped by 5 bases and J by 0 bases, with 15 bases between them.

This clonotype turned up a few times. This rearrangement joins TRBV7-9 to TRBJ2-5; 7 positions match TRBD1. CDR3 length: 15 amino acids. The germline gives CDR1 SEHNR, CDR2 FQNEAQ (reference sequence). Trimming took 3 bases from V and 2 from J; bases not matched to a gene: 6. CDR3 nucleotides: TGTGCCAGCAGCTTTGGAAACAGGGGACAAGAGACCCAGTACTTC. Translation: CASSFGNRGQETQYF.

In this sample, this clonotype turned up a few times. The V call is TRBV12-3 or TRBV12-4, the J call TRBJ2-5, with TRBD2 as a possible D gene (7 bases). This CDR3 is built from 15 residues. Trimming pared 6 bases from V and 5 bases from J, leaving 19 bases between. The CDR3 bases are TGTGCCAGCAGCGCCACCCGCGGGGGCTGGGAGACCCAGTACTTC. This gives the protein CASSATRGGWETQYF.

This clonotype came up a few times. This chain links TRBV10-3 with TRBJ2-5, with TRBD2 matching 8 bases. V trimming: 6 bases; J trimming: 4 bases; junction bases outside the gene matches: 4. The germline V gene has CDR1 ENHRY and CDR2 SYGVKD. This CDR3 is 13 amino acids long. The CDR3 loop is CAIRAGVGETQYF. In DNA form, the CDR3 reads TGTGCCATCAGAGCGGGAGTGGGAGAGACCCAGTACTTC.

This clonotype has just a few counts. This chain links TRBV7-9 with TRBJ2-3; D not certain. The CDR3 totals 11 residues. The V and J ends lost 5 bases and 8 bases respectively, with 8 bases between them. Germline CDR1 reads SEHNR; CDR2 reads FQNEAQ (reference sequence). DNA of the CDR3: TGTGCCAGCAGCCCAGGACCTACGCAGTATTTT. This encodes CASSPGPTQYF.

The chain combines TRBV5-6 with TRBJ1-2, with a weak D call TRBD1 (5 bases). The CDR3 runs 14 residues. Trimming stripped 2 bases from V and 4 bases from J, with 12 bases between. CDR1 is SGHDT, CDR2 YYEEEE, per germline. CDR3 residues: CASSFSREVYGYTF. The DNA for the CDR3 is TGTGCCAGCAGCTTCTCCAGGGAGGTCTATGGCTACACCTTC.

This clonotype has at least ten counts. CDR3 sequence: CASSSRSSYEQYF. CDR3 nucleotides: TGTGCCAGCAGTTCCAGGAGCTCCTACGAGCAGTACTTC. V is TRBV12-3 or TRBV12-4 and J is TRBJ2-7; no clear D gene. The CDR3 length is 13 residues. The V and J ends lost 4 bases and 0 bases respectively, with 7 bases between them.

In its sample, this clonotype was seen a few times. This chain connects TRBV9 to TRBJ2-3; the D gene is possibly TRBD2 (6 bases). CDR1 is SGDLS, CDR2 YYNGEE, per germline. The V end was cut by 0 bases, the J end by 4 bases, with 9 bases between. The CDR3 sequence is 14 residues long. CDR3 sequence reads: CASSVGLVADTQYF. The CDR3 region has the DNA TGTGCCAGCAGCGTAGGACTAGTCGCAGATACGCAGTATTTT.